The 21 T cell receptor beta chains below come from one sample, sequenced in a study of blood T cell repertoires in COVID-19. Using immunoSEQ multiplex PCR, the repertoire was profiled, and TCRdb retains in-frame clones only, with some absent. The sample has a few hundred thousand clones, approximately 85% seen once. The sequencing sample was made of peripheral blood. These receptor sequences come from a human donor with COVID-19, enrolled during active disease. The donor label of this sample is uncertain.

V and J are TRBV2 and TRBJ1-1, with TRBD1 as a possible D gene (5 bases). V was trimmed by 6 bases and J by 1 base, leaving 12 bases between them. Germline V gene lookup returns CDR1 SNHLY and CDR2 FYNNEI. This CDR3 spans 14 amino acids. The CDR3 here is CASRGRDWNTEAFF. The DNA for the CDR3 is TGTGCCAGCAGGGGGAGGGACTGGAACACTGAAGCTTTCTTT.

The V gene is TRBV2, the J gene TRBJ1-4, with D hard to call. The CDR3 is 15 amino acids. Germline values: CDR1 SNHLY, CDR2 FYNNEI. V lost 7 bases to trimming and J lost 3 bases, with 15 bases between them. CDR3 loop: CASNEREAANEKLFF. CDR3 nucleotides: TGTGCCAGCAACGAGCGGGAGGCGGCTAATGAAAAACTGTTTTTT.

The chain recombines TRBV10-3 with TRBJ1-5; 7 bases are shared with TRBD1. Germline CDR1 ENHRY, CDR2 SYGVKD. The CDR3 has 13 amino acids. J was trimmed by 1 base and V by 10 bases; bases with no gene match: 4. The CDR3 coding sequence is TGTGCCAGAGACAGGGCCAGCAATCAGCCCCAGCATTTT. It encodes CARDRASNQPQHF.

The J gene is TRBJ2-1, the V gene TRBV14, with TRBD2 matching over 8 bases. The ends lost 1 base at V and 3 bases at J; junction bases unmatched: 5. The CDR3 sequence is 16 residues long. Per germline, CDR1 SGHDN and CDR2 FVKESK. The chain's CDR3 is CASSQVGSGNYNEQFF. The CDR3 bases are TGTGCCAGCAGCCAAGTTGGTAGCGGGAACTACAATGAGCAGTTCTTC.

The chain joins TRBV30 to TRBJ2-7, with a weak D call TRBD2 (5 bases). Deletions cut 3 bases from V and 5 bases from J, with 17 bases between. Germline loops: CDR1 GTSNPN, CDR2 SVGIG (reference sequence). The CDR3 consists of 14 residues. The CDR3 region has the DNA TGTGCCTGGAGACTAGGGCTCCAGTCCCACGAGCAGTACTTC. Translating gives CAWRLGLQSHEQYF.

CDR3 loop: CASSQETGSYNEQFF. CDR3 nucleotides: TGCGCCAGCAGCCAAGAGACTGGGTCCTACAATGAGCAGTTCTTC. This chain uses TRBV4-1 with TRBJ2-1; no definite D call. The length of the CDR3 is 15 residues. Germline-derived CDR1 and CDR2 are MGHRA and YSYEKL. V lost 0 bases and J 1 base, leaving 7 bases between the germline ends.

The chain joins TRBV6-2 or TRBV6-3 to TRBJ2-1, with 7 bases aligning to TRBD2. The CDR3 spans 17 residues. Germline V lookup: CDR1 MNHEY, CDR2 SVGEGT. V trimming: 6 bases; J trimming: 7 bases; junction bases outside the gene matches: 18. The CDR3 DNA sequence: TGTGCCAGCAGCCGCCCACTCGGGACTCCGCGGGGGAATGAGCAGTTCTTC. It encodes CASSRPLGTPRGNEQFF.

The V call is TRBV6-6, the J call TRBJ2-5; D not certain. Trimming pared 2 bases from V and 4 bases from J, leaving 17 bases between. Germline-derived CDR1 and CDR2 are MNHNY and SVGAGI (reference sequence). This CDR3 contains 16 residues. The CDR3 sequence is CASSYEASLVGETQYF. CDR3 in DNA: TGTGCCAGCAGTTACGAGGCTAGTTTAGTAGGAGAGACCCAGTACTTC.

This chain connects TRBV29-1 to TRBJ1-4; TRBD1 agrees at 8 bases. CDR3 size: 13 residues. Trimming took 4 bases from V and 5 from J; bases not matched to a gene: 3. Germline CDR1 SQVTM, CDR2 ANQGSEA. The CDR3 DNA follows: TGCAGCGTTGCGGACAGGGACAATGAAAAACTGTTTTTT. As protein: CSVADRDNEKLFF.

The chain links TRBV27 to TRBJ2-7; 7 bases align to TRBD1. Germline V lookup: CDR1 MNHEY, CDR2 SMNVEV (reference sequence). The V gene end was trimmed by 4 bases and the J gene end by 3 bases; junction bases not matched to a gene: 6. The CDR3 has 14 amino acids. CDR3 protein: CASSSTAGGYEQYF. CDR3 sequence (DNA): TGTGCCAGCAGTTCCACCGCAGGGGGCTACGAGCAGTACTTC.

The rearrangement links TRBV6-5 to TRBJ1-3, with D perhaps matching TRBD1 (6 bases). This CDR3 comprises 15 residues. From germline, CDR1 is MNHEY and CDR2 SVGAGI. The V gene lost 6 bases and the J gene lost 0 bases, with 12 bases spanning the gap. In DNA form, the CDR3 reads TGTGCCAGCAGCCGAGACAGGATCTCTGGAAACACCATATATTTT. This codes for CASSRDRISGNTIYF.

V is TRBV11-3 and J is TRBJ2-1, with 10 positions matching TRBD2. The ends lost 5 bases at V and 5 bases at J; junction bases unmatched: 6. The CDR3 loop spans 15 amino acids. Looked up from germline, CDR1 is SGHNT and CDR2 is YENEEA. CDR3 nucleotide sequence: TGTGCCAGCAGCCTTAGTCTAGCGGGGGACAATGAGCAGTTCTTC. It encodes CASSLSLAGDNEQFF.

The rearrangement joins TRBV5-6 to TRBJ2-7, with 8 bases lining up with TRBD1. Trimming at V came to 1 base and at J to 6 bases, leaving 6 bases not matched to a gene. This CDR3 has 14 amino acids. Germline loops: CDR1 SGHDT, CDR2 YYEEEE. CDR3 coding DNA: TGTGCCAGCAGCTTGATGGACAGGGAACGCGAGCAGTACTTC. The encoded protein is CASSLMDREREQYF.

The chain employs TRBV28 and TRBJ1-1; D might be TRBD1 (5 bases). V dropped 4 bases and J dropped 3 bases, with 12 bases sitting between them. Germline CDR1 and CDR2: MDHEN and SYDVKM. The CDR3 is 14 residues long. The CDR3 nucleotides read TGTGCCAGCAGTTGGACAAGGTACGACACTGAAGCTTTCTTT. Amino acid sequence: CASSWTRYDTEAFF.

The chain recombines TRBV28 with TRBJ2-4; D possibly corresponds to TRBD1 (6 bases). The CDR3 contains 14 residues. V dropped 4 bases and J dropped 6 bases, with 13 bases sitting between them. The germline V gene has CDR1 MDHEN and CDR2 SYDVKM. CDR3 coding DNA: TGTGCCAGCAGTTCCGAGGGGGTTAGAAACATTCAGTACTTC. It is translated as CASSSEGVRNIQYF.

CDR3 amino acids: CAWSAHPNTEAFF. The CDR3 region has the DNA TGTGCCTGGAGTGCACACCCGAACACTGAAGCTTTCTTT. The chain couples TRBV30 to TRBJ1-1; D is undetermined. The germline V gene has CDR1 GTSNPN and CDR2 SVGIG (reference sequence). This CDR3 contains 13 residues. Trimming pared 1 base from V and 1 base from J, leaving 7 bases between.

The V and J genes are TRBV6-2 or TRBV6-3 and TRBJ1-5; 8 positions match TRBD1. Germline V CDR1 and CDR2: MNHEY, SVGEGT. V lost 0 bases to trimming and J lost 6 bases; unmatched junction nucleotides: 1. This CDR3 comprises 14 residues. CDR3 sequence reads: CASSYSTGVQPQHF. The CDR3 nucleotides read TGTGCCAGCAGTTACTCGACAGGGGTTCAGCCCCAGCATTTT.

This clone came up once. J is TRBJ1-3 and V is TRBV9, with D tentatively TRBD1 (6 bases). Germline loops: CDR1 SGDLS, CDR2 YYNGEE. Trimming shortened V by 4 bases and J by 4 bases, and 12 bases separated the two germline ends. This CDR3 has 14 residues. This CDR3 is CASSPRQEGNTIYF. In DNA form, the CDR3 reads TGTGCCAGCAGCCCCAGACAGGAGGGAAACACCATATATTTT.

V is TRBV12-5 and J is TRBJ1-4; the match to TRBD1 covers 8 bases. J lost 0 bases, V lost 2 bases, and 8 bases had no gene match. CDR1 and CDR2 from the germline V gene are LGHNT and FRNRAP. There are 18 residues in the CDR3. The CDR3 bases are TGTGCTAGTGGTTTGAAGTTGCAGGGGGCTGCAACTAATGAAAAACTGTTTTTT. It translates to CASGLKLQGAATNEKLFF.

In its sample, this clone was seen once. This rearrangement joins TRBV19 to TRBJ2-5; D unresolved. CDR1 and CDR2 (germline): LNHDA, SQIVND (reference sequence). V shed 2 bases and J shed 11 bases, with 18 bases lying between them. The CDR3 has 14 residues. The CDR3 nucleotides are TGTGCCAGTAGTATAACGTCAGGATCCCAAGTACAGTACTTC. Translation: CASSITSGSQVQYF.

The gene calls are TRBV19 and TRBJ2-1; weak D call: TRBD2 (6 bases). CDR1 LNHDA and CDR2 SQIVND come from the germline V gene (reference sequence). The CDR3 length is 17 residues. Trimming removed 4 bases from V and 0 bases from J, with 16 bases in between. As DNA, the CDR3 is TGTGCCAGTAGTAGGCCCTCCGGGACTCTCTCCTACAATGAGCAGTTCTTC. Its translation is CASSRPSGTLSYNEQFF. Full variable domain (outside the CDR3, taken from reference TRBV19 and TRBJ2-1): DGGITQSPKYLFRKEGQNVTLSCEQNLNHDAMYWYRQDPGQGLRLIYYSQIVNDFQKGDIAEGYSVSREKKESFPLTVTSAQKNPTAFYLCASSRPSGTLSYNEQFFGPGTRLTVL.